This T cell receptor (beta chain) comes out of a study of post-analysis software for immune sequencing data. Study-wide results and limits: The five TRBV segments detected at higher frequency in patients than in controls included TRBV5-6, TRBV5-1 and TRBV20-1. F-measure co-clustering was strong for batch-matched samples. Those with multiple sclerosis, the patient group, showed significantly lower normalized Chao1 diversity than controls.

Germline CDR1 is SQVTM and CDR2 is ANQGSEA. The CDR3 covers 14 residues. Libraries were made from TCR beta cDNA, and they carried unique molecular identifiers. When about 0.9 to 11 million T cells were used, they gave a few hundred thousand cDNA molecules. TCRdb re-derived calls from the PCR reads in MiXCR, one entry per CDR3 protein. The repertoire has fewer than 900,000 distinct CDR3 sequences, around 42% of them found once; the top ten carry roughly 4.4%. This clonotype was counted a few times. Its specificity is unknown. One end of the junction is discordant with germline, which a read error may explain.

V usage is TRBV29-1 and J usage is TRBJ2-1, with D perhaps matching TRBD1 (5 bases). The receptor comes from a girl aged 5-17 years with multiple sclerosis. The sequencing input was blood. CDR3 DNA sequence: TGCAGCGTTGAAGAGGGTTGGGGCTACAATGGGCAGTTCTTC. Translated: CSVEEGWGYNGQFF.